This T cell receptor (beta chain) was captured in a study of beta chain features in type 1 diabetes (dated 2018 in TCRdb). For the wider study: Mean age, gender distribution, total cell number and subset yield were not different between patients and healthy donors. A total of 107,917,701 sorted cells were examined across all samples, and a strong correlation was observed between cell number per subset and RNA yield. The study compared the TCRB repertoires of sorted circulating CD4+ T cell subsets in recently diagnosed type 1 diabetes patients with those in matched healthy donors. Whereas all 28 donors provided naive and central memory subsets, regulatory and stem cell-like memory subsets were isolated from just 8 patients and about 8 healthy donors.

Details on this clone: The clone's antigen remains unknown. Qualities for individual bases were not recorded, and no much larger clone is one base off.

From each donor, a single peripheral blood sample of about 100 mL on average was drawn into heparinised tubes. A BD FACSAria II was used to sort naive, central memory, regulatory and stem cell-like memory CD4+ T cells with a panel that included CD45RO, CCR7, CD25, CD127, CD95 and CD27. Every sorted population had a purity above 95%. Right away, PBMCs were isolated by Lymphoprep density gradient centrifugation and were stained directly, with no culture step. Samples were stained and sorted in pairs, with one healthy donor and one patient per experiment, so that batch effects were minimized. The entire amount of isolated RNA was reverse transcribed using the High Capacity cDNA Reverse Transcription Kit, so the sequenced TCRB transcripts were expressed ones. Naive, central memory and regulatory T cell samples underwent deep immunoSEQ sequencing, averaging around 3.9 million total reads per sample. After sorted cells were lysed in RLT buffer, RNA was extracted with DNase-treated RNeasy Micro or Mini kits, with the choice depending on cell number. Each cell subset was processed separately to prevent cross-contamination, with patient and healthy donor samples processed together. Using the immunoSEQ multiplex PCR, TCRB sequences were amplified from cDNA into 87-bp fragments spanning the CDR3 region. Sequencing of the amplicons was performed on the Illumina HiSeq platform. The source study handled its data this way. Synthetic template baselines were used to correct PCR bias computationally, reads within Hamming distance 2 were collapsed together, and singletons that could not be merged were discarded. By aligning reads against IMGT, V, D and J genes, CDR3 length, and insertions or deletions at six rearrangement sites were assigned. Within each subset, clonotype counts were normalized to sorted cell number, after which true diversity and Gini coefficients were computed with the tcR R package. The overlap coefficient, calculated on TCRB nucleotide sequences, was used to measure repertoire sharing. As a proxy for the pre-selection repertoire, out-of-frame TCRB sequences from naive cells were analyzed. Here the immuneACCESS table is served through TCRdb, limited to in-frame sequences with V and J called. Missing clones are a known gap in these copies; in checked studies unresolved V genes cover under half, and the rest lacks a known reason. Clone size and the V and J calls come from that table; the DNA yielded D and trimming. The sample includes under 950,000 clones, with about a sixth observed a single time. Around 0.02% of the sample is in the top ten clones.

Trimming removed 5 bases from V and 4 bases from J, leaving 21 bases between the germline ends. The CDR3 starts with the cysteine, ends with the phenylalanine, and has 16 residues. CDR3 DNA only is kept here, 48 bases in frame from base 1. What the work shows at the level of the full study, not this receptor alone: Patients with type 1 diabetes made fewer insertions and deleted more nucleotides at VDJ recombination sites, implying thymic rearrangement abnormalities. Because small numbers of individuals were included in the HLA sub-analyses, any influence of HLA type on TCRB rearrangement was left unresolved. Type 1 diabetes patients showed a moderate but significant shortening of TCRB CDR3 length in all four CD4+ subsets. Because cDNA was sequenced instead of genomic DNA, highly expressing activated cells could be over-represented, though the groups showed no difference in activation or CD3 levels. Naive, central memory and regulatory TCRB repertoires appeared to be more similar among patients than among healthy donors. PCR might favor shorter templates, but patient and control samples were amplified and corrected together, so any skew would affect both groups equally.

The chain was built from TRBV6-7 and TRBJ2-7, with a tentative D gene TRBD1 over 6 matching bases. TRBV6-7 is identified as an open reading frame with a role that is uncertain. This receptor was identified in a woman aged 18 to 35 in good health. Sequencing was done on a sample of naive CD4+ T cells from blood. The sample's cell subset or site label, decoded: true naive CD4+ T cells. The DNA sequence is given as TGTGCCAGCAGTCTTCCAGGGGTTAGTGTTGAGTACGAGCAGTACTTC. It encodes CASSLPGVSVEYEQYF.